The 8 T cell receptor beta chains given below trace back to one sample, sequenced in a study of response to subunit inactivated influenza vaccine. TCRdb processed the RT-PCR reads anew with MiXCR; each CDR3 protein has one entry. The profile shows 290,000 or so distinct CDR3 sequences, roughly 20% of them singletons. Source: PBMCs from blood, taken 21 months after vaccination. These receptors were obtained from a man between 50 and 75 years old who received an inactivated influenza vaccine.

The rearrangement links TRBV10-3 to TRBJ2-3, with D perhaps assigned TRBD1 or TRBD2 (5 bases each). Deletions cut 5 bases from V and 4 bases from J, with 10 bases between. The CDR3 loop spans 13 amino acids. The V gene's germline CDR1 is ENHRY and CDR2 SYGVKD. The CDR3 spells CAISPQGADTQYF. CDR3 sequence (DNA): TGTGCCATCAGTCCCCAGGGAGCAGATACGCAGTATTTT.

This clonotype was observed a few times. J is TRBJ1-1 and V is TRBV4-3; 7 nucleotides line up with TRBD1. Unmatched junction bases numbered 7, after V lost 0 bases and J lost 0 bases. This CDR3 comprises 17 residues. The germline V gene encodes CDR1 LGHNA and CDR2 YSLEER. CDR3 bases: TGCGCCAGCAGCCAAGAGCCTATCGGACAGGTGAACACTGAAGCTTTCTTT. This sequence encodes CASSQEPIGQVNTEAFF.

The genes are TRBV5-6 and TRBJ2-4; no firm D call. The CDR3 covers 16 residues. The germline V and J ends were trimmed by 0 bases and 2 bases, with 12 bases remaining between them. The germline V gene has CDR1 SGHDT and CDR2 YYEEEE. CDR3 bases: TGTGCCAGCAGCTTGGAGCTGCCCCTCACCAAAAACATTCAGTACTTC. As protein: CASSLELPLTKNIQYF.

This chain links TRBV18 with TRBJ1-5, with D hard to call. The V end was cut by 1 base, the J end by 9 bases, with 10 bases between. This CDR3 contains 13 residues. Germline V gene lookup returns CDR1 KGHSH and CDR2 LQKENI. The CDR3 loop is CASSPQGQGPQHF. The CDR3, as DNA: TGTGCCAGCTCACCACAGGGTCAAGGGCCCCAGCATTTT.

The chain recombines TRBV6-1 with TRBJ2-1; TRBD1 aligns across 8 bases. Trimming at V came to 6 bases and at J to 7 bases, leaving 8 bases not matched to a gene. CDR1 is MNHNS and CDR2 is SASEGT in the germline V gene. The CDR3 is made up of 14 amino acids. Here the CDR3 DNA reads TGTGCCAGCAGGGGACAGGAAAGGCGAAATGAGCAGTTCTTC. Encoded protein: CASRGQERRNEQFF.

This chain connects TRBV19 to TRBJ1-3; D is unresolved. The CDR3 length is 11 residues. V was clipped by 10 bases and J by 4 bases, with 8 bases between them. CDR1 and CDR2 (germline): LNHDA, SQIVND (reference sequence). The CDR3 region has the DNA TGTGCCACCGCCGCCGGAAACACCATATATTTT. Encoded protein: CATAAGNTIYF.

This clonotype turned up a few times. The chain is built from TRBV29-1 and TRBJ2-2; D ambiguous. CDR3 size: 13 residues. V dropped 6 bases and J dropped 3 bases, with 11 bases sitting between them. CDR1 and CDR2 (germline): SQVTM, ANQGSEA. The CDR3 spells CSVGQVHTGELFF. CDR3 nucleotides: TGCAGCGTCGGGCAGGTCCACACCGGGGAGCTGTTTTTT.

The sample holds a few counts of this clonotype. The rearrangement joins TRBV29-1 to TRBJ2-6; D perhaps matches TRBD2 (6 bases). CDR1 is SQVTM, CDR2 ANQGSEA, per germline. The V end lost 8 bases, the J end lost 15 bases, and 23 bases lay between the germline ends. The CDR3 runs 13 residues. This CDR3 is CSFMVSLGGPLTF. The CDR3 bases are TGCAGCTTTATGGTATCCCTGGGGGGACCCCTGACTTTC.